This T cell receptor (beta chain) was profiled in a study of CD8 T cells in ankylosing spondylitis. Each CDR3 protein is one row after TCRdb ran MiXCR on the 5' RACE reads. The sample has about 350,000 distinct CDR3 sequences, around 20% seen once. The CDR3 has 13 amino acids. CDR1 SEHNR and CDR2 FQNEAQ come from the germline V gene (reference sequence). V was cut by 1 base and J by 8 bases, with 9 bases left in between. The clonotype was recovered from a male donor with ankylosing spondylitis or in good health (not recorded which). Sequencing used blood, either unsorted or a sorted T cell fraction (not recorded which). This chain connects TRBV7-9 to TRBJ2-4; D might be TRBD1 (5 bases). CDR3 sequence: CASSLVLGDIQYF. CDR3 nucleotide sequence: TGTGCCAGCAGCTTAGTGTTAGGGGACATTCAGTACTTC. Supplemented by reference TRBV7-9 and TRBJ2-4, the full variable domain reads DTGVSQNPRHKITKRGQNVTFRCDPISEHNRLYWYRQTLGQGPEFLTYFQNEAQLEKSRLLSDRFSAERPKGSFSTLEIQRTEQGDSAMYLCASSLVLGDIQYFGAGTRLSVL.